The clone carrying this T cell receptor beta chain showed up just once. Its antigen is not known. The CDR3 totals 14 residues. After removal of 5 bases from V and 3 bases from J, the junction contained 4 bases not matched to a gene. Germline V CDR1 and CDR2: SGHAT, FQNNGV. The sample comes from a study of shared clonotypes between healthy human individuals. Study-level information: Three plates were used per donor for CD4 naive, three for CD4 memory, two for CD8 naive and one for CD8 memory.

Donation came from healthy HIV-negative adults that had no recent acute infections or vaccinations. Findings and caveats of the study: Non-shared clonotypes had lower generation probabilities than those shared by all four donors.

The repertoire was sequenced with immunoSEQ multiplex PCR; TCRdb's copy has only in-frame clones and lacks some. The sample includes 1,500,000 or so clones, approximately 98.5% of them seen just once. The chain carries TRBV11-2 and TRBJ2-7; 10 bases map to TRBD1. This clonotype originated in a man aged 25-40 years in good health. Sequenced sample: naive CD4+ T cells sorted from blood. As for subset: CD45RA+ positively selected. The CDR3 protein is CASSIGTGVYEQYF. The CDR3 region has the DNA TGTGCCAGCAGCATCGGGACAGGGGTCTACGAGCAGTACTTC. The whole variable domain, remainder taken from reference TRBV11-2 and TRBJ2-7, is EAGVAQSPRYKIIEKRQSVAFWCNPISGHATLYWYQQILGQGPKLLIQFQNNGVVDDSQLPKDRFSAERLKGVDSTLKIQPAKLEDSAVYLCASSIGTGVYEQYFGPGTRLTVT.